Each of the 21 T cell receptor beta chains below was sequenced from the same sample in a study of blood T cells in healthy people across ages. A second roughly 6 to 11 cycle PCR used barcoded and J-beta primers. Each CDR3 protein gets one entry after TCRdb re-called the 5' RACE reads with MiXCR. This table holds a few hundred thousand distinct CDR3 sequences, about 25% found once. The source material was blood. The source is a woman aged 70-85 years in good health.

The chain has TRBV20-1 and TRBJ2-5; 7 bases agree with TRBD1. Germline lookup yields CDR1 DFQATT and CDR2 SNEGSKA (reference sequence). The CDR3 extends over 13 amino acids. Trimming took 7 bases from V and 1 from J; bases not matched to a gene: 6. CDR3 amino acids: CSVLRDSQETQYF. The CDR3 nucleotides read TGCAGTGTTCTACGGGACAGCCAAGAGACCCAGTACTTC.

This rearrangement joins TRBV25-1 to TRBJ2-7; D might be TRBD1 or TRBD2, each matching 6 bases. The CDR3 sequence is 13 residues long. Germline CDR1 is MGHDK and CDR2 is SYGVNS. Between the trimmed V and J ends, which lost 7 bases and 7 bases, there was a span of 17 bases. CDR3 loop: CASTKKGGLEQYF. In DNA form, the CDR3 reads TGTGCCAGCACCAAGAAGGGGGGTTTGGAGCAGTACTTC.

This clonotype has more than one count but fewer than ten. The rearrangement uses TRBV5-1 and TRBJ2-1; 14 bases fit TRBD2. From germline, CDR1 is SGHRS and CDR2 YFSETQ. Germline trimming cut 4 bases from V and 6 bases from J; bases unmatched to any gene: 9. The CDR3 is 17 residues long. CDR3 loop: CASSNSGLAGGANEQFF. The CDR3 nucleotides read TGCGCCAGCAGCAATTCCGGACTAGCGGGAGGCGCCAATGAGCAGTTCTTC. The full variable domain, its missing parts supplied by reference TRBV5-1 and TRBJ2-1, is KAGVTQTPRYLIKTRGQQVTLSCSPISGHRSVSWYQQTPGQGLQFLFEYFSETQRNKGNFPGRFSGRQFSNSRSEMNVSTLELGDSALYLCASSNSGLAGGANEQFFGPGTRLTVL.

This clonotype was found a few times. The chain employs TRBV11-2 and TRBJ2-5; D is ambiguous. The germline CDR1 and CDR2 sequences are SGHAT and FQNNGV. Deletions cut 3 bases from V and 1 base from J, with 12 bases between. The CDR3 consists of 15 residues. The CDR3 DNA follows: TGTGCCAGCAGCTTTGGACCCGGACCCCAAGAGACCCAGTACTTC. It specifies CASSFGPGPQETQYF.

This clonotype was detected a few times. The chain's CDR3 is CATSYGTSDYNEQFF. In nucleotides, the CDR3 is TGTGCCACCAGCTACGGGACTAGCGACTACAATGAGCAGTTCTTC. The chain links TRBV15 to TRBJ2-5, with 10 nucleotides matching TRBD2. The DNA end favors TRBJ2-1, so the J call may be wrong. The germline gives CDR1 LNHNV, CDR2 YYDKDF (reference sequence). CDR3 length equals 15 residues.

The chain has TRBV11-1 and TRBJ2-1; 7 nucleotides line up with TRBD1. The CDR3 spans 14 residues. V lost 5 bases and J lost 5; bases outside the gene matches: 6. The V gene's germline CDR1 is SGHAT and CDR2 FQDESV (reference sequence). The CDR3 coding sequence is TGTGCCAGCAGCCAGTGGACAGGAGACAATGAGCAGTTCTTC. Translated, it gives CASSQWTGDNEQFF.

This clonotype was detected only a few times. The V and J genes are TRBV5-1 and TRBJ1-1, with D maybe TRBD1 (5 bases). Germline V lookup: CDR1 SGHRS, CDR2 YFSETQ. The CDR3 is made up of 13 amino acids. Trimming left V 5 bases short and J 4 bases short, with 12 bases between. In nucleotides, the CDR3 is TGCGCCAGCAGTTTCGACAGAACCACTGAAGCTTTCTTT. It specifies CASSFDRTTEAFF.

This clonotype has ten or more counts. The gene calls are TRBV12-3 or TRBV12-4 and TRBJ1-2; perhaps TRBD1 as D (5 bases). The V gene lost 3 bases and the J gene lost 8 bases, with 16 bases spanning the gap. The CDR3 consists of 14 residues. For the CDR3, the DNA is TGTGCCAGCAGTTTGGGCTATAGGGGCAACGGCTACACCTTC. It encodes CASSLGYRGNGYTF.

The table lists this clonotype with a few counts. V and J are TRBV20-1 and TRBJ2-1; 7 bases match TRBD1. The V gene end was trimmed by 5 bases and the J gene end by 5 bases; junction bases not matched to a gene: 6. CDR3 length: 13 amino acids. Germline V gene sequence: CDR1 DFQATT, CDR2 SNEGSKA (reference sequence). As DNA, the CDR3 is TGCAGTGCTCCCCGGGACAGAAACAATGAGCAGTTCTTC. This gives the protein CSAPRDRNNEQFF.

The CDR3 DNA follows: TGTGCCAGCAGTTCCGGAGGAGGAGGAGGCGGCAAACTGTTTTTT. Amino acids: CASSSGGGGGGKLFF. The chain recombines TRBV12-3 or TRBV12-4 with TRBJ1-4; D not certain. This CDR3 has 15 amino acids. Trimming removed 4 bases at V and 11 bases at J, with 20 bases between.

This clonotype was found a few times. CDR3 in amino acids: CASSLRGLGTGELFF. Here the CDR3 DNA reads TGTGCCAGCAGCTTAAGGGGATTGGGGACCGGGGAGCTGTTTTTT. The chain links TRBV11-3 to TRBJ2-2; D is possibly TRBD1 (5 bases). Trimming left V 2 bases short and J 5 bases short, with 12 bases between. Looked up from germline, CDR1 is SGHNT and CDR2 is YENEEA. This CDR3 contains 15 residues.

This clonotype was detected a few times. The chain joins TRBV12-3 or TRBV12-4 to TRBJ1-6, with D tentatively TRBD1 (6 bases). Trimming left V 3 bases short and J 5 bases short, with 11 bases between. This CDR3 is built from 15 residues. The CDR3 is CASSLDSANNSPLHF. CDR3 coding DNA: TGTGCCAGCAGTTTGGACAGTGCTAATAATTCACCCCTCCACTTT.

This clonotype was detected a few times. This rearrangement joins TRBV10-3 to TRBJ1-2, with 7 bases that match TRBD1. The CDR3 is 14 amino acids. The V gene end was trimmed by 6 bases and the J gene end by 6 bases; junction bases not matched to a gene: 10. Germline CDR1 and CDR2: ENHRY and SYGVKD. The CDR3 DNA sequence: TGTGCCATCAGGGGACAGCATCCGCGGGATGGCTACACCTTC. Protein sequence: CAIRGQHPRDGYTF.

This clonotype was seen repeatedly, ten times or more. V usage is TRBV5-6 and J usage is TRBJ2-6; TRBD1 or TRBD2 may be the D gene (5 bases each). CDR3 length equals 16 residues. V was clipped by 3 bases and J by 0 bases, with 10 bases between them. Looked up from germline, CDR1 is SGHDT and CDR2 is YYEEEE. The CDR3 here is CASSWGRNSGANVLTF. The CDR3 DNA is TGTGCCAGCAGCTGGGGACGGAACTCTGGGGCCAACGTCCTGACTTTC.

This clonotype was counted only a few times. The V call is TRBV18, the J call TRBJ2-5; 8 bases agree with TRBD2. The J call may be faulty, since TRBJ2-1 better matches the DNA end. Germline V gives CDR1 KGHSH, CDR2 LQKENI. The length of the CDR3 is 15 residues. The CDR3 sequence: CASSPTSVLGNEQFF. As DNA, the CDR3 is TGTGCCAGCTCACCGACTAGCGTCTTGGGGAATGAGCAGTTCTTC.

CDR3: CASSVLDEQYF. The CDR3 bases are TGTGCCAGCAGTGTCCTCGACGAGCAGTACTTC. The J gene is TRBJ2-5, the V gene TRBV6-1; D remains unclear. The end of the DNA aligns better with TRBJ2-7, so the J call may be wrong. The germline V gene encodes CDR1 MNHNS and CDR2 SASEGT. The CDR3 is 11 residues long.

CDR3 amino acids: CASSLLARSGNTIYF. CDR3 coding DNA: TGTGCCAGCAGCTTACTAGCCAGATCTGGAAACACCATATATTTT. The chain has TRBV7-9 and TRBJ1-3; D unresolved. The CDR3 contains 15 residues. Germline-derived CDR1 and CDR2 are SEHNR and FQNEAQ (reference sequence). Trimming took off 2 bases at V and 1 base at J, with 9 bases between the two ends.

CDR3 DNA: TGTGCCAGCAGTGTACTTGGTACGCAGTATTTT. This sequence encodes CASSVLGTQYF. The rearrangement joins TRBV2 to TRBJ2-3; D is uncertain. The CDR3 runs 11 residues. Germline V gene data show CDR1 as SNHLY and CDR2 as FYNNEI. Trimming took off 4 bases at V and 8 bases at J, with 7 bases between the two ends.

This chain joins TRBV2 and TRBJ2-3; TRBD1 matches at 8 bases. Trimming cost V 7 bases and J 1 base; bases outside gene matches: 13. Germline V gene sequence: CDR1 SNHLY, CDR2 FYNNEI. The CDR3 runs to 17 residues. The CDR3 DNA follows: TGTGCCAGCATCTCCCCACTTTGGGGACAGGGCACAGATACGCAGTATTTT. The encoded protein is CASISPLWGQGTDTQYF.

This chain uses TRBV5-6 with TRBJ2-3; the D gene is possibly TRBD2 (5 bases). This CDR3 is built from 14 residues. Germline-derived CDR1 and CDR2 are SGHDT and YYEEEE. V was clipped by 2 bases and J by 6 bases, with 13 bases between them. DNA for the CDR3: TGTGCCAGCAGCTTCCCGGGAATGGCGGATACGCAGTATTTT. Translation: CASSFPGMADTQYF.

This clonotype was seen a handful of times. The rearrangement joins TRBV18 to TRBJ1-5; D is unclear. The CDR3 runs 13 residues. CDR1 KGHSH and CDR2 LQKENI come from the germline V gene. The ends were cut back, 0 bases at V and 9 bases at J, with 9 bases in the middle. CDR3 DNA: TGTGCCAGCTCACCACCATCGGGATGGCCCCAGCATTTT. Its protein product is CASSPPSGWPQHF.